Listed below are T cell receptor beta chains from one sample, sequenced in a study of Ad26.COV2.S vaccination and SARS-CoV-2 variants. The method was immunoSEQ multiplex PCR; TCRdb's version includes in-frame clones alone and lacks a portion of them. The sample holds some 390,000 clones, around 89% seen once. This material consisted of peripheral blood, taken in a trial of Ad26.COV2.S vaccine versus placebo. These receptors were collected from a person between 18 and 65 years old who received the Ad26.COV2.S COVID-19 vaccine or a placebo. Each CDR3 is given with its conserved first and last residue. A D gene is named only where the DNA matches it firmly. Size is omitted from some rows. Given values are once, few, many or a class for expanded clones.

V gene	J gene	D gene	clone size	CDR3 protein
TRBV28	TRBJ2-5	.	.	CASESVGGTQYF
TRBV18	TRBJ2-1	.	.	CASSRDRGQSNEQFF
TRBV11-2	TRBJ2-1	.	.	CASSRQVNEQFF
TRBV14	TRBJ2-7	.	.	CASSRAYEQYF
TRBV2	TRBJ1-5	.	.	CASSVNRGNQPQHF
TRBV27	TRBJ2-6	.	.	CASRRVDTHSGANVLTF
TRBV19	TRBJ2-1	.	.	CASSILGQRSYNEQFF
TRBV10-3	TRBJ1-2	.	.	CAIKRAGHDGYTF
TRBV6-5	TRBJ2-1	.	.	CASSQRANEQFF
TRBV7-9	TRBJ2-7	TRBD1	.	CASSPRALLGQGRYEQYF
TRBV29-1	TRBJ1-1	TRBD1	.	CSVEDRGNTEAFF
TRBV10-3	TRBJ1-2	TRBD1	.	CAISLGTGSGNGYTF
TRBV9	TRBJ2-5	TRBD2	.	CASSVGASGRQETQYF
TRBV9	TRBJ2-4	TRBD1	.	CASSVRQGENIQYF
TRBV7-2	TRBJ2-7	.	.	CASSQQRSYEQYF
TRBV5-1	TRBJ2-5	.	.	CASRDRETQYF
TRBV28	TRBJ2-7	.	.	CASSLGGPLGSEQYF
TRBV7-6	TRBJ2-7	TRBD2	.	CASSLASGVTYEQYF
TRBV27	TRBJ2-1	TRBD2	.	CASRTGAGGGPVHEQFF
TRBV6-1	TRBJ2-7	TRBD2	.	CASSESSGRVTYEQYF
TRBV9	TRBJ2-5	TRBD1	once	CASSSETGGAGETQYF
TRBV11-2	TRBJ1-5	TRBD1	.	CASSSGQGNQPQHF
TRBV30	TRBJ2-3	TRBD2	.	CAYLPSGISTDTQYF
TRBV10-1	TRBJ2-2	TRBD2	once	CASSGTSGSTTGELFF
TRBV30	TRBJ1-5	TRBD1	.	CAWETGGGQPQHF
TRBV15	TRBJ2-7	TRBD2	.	CATSGGLAGSYEQYF